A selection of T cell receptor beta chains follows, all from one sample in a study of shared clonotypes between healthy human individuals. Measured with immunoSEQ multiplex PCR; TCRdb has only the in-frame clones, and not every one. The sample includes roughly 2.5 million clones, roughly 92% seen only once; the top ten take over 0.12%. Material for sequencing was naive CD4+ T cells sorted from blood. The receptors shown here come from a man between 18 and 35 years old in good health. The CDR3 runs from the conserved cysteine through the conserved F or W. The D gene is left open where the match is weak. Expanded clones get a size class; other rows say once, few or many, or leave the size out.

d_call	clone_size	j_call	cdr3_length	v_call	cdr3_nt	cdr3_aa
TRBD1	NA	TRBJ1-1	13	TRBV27	TGTGCCAGCAGCGTAACAGGGGTGACTGAAGCTTTCTTT	CASSVTGVTEAFF
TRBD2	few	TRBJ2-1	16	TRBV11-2	TGTGCCAGCATACCGGAGAGCGGGAGTCCCGTGAATGAGCAGTTCTTC	CASIPESGSPVNEQFF
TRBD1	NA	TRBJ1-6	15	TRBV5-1	TGCGCCAGCAGCCTAGAGGGACAGGGAGGCTCACCCCTCCACTTT	CASSLEGQGGSPLHF
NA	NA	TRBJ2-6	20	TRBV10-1	TGCGCCAGCAGTGACCCACGGTGGACAGTGGGGAGCTCTGGGGCCAACGTCCTGACTTTC	CASSDPRWTVGSSGANVLTF
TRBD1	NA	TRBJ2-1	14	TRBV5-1	TGCGCCAGCTCCGGGACAGGCGTCTACAATGAGCAGTTCTTC	CASSGTGVYNEQFF
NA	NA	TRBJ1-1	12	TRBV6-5	TGTGCCAGCAGTTCCGGGTGGGATGAAGCTTTCTTT	CASSSGWDEAFF
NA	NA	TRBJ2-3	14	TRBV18	TGTGCCAGCTCACTACAGGGTACTACAGATACGCAGTATTTT	CASSLQGTTDTQYF
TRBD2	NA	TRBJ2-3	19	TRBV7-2	TGTGCCAGCAGCCTACGGACTAGCGGGCTATACTCTAGCACAGATACGCAGTATTTT	CASSLRTSGLYSSTDTQYF
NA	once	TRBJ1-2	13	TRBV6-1	TGTGCCAGCAGCGTGGACGGTCGAGATGGCTACACCTTC	CASSVDGRDGYTF
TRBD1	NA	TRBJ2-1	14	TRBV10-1	TGCGCCAGCAGTGAGTGGACAGGGGGCTCTGAGCAGTTCTTC	CASSEWTGGSEQFF
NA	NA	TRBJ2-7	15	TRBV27	TGTGCCAGCAGTTTATTACTAGGGCAGGGATCAGTGCAGTACTTC	CASSLLLGQGSVQYF
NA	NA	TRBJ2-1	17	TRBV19	TGTGCCAGTAGTACCCCGGGCGGGTCCGGGACCTACAATGAGCAGTTCTTC	CASSTPGGSGTYNEQFF
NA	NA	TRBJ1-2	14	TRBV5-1	TGCGCCAGCAGCCAAGCCCCGGGAAACTATGGCTACACCTTC	CASSQAPGNYGYTF
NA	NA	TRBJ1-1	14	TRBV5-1	TGCGCCAGCAGCTTGTGGGGGATTTCCACTGAAGCTTTCTTT	CASSLWGISTEAFF
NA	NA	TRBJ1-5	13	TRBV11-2	TGTGCCAGCAGCCAAAGCAGGGATCAGCCCCAGCATTTT	CASSQSRDQPQHF
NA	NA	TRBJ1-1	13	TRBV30	TGTGCCTGGAGTCCCCGCCTTGTCACTGAAGCTTTCTTT	CAWSPRLVTEAFF
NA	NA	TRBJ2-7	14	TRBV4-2	TGTGCCAGCAGCCAAGTGGGGCCAACCTACGAGCAGTACTTC	CASSQVGPTYEQYF
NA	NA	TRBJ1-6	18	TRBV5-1	TGCGCCAGCAGCTTAAAGGCGGGCGGCAGCTCCTATAATTCACCCCTCCACTTT	CASSLKAGGSSYNSPLHF
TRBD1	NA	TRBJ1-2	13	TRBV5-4	TGTGCCACCCAGGGGGGCCTGGCCTATGGCTACACCTTC	CATQGGLAYGYTF
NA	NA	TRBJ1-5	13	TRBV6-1	TGTGCCAGCAGTGTCCCGGGATGGCAGCCCCAGCATTTT	CASSVPGWQPQHF
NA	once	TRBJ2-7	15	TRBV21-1	TGTGCCAGCAGTCGGGCGGACCGGGAGTTTTACGAGCAGTACTTC	CASSRADREFYEQYF
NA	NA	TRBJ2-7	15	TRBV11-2	TGTGCCAGCAGCTTAGTAGTAGCAGTTTCCTACGAGCAGTACTTC	CASSLVVAVSYEQYF
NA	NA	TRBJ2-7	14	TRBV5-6	TGTGCCAGCAGCTCCGGACAGCGGAATTACGAGCAGTACTTC	CASSSGQRNYEQYF
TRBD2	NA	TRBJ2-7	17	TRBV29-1	TGCAGCGTTGAAGTTGGGGGTTTCAACGGGAGGGTTGGCGAGCAGTACTTC	CSVEVGGFNGRVGEQYF
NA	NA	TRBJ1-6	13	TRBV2	TGTGCCAGCAGTTGGGGGGGTAATTCACCCCTCCACTTT	CASSWGGNSPLHF
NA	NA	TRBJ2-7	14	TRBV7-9	TGTGCCAGCAGCTTCCTTGCCCTAGGGGCCGAGCAGTACTTC	CASSFLALGAEQYF
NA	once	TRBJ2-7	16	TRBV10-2	TGCGCCAGCAGTGAGTCTGGTCAGGTGAGCTCCTACGAGCAGTACTTC	CASSESGQVSSYEQYF
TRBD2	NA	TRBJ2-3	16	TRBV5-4	TGTGCCAGCAGCCCCCCTCCCGCTAGCGGCCCCGATACGCAGTATTTT	CASSPPPASGPDTQYF
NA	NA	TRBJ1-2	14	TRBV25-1	TGTGCCAGCGTTGACGGGTCTGCCGGGTATGGCTACACCTTC	CASVDGSAGYGYTF
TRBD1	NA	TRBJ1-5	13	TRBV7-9	TGTGCCAGCAGCTTTAAGGGGGCCAAGCCCCAGCATTTT	CASSFKGAKPQHF
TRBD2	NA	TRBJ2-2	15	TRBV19	TGTGCCAGTAGTATTGGCGGGGGGAACACCGGGGAGCTGTTTTTT	CASSIGGGNTGELFF
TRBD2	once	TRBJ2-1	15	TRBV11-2	TGTGCCAGCAGCTCTACTAGCGGGAGTACGAATGAGCAGTTCTTC	CASSSTSGSTNEQFF
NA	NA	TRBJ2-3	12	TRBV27	TGTGCCAGCAGTGTATCCAATCTTCCGCAGTATTTT	CASSVSNLPQYF
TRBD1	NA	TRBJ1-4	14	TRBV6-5	TGTGCCAGCAGCCCAGGGGGCCTGGATGAAAAACTGTTTTTT	CASSPGGLDEKLFF
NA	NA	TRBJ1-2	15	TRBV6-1	TGTGCCAGCAGTGAAAATCCGAGTTTGGGTTATGGCTACACCTTC	CASSENPSLGYGYTF
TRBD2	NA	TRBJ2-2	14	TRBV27	TGTGCCAGCAGTTTAGTACTAGCGTACGGGGAGCTGTTTTTT	CASSLVLAYGELFF
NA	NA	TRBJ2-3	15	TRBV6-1	TGTGCCAGCAGCAAGCGGGTCCAAGGGACAGATACGCAGTATTTT	CASSKRVQGTDTQYF
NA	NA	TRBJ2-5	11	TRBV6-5	TGTGCCAGCGGCACCCAAGAGACCCAGTACTTC	CASGTQETQYF
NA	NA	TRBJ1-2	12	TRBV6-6	TGTGCCAGCAGTTACGGGCAGGGTGGCTACACCTTC	CASSYGQGGYTF
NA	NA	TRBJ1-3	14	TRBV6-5	TGTGCCAGCAGTTCTGGAAGCTCTGGAAACACCATATATTTT	CASSSGSSGNTIYF
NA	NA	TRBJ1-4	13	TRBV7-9	TGTGCCAGCAGCTTAATAGGGGGTGAAAAACTGTTTTTT	CASSLIGGEKLFF
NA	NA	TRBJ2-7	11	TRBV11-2	TGTGCCAGCAGCCTCCAGAGCGAGCAGTACTTC	CASSLQSEQYF
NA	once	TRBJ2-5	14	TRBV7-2	TGTGCCAGCAGTAGAAAGGACTACCAAGAGACCCAGTACTTC	CASSRKDYQETQYF
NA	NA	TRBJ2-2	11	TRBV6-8	TGTGCCAGCAGTTTAACCGGGGAGCTGTTTTTT	CASSLTGELFF
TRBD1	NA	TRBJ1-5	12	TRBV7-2	TGTGCAGCGACAGGGGTAAATCAGCCCCAGCATTTT	CAATGVNQPQHF
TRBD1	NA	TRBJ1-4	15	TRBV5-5	TGTGCCAGCAGCTTTAATCAGGGGGCAAGTGAAAAACTGTTTTTT	CASSFNQGASEKLFF
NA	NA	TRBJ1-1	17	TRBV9	TGTGCCAGCAGCGTAGGGCGAGGCGAACGACTGAACACTGAAGCTTTCTTT	CASSVGRGERLNTEAFF
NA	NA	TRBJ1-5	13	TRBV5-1	TGCGCCAGCAGCTTGGGGGAAGATCAGCCCCAGCATTTT	CASSLGEDQPQHF
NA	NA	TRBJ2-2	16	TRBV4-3	TGCGCCAGCAGCCAAGCTCCGGGAGCGAACACCGGGGAGCTGTTTTTT	CASSQAPGANTGELFF
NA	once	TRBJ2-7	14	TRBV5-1	TGCGCCAGCAGCTTGGAGGGGGGCCGTACCGAGCAGTACTTC	CASSLEGGRTEQYF
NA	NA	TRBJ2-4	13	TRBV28	TGTGCCAGCCATGACGTCGGCAAAAACATTCAGTACTTC	CASHDVGKNIQYF
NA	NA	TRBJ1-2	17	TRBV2	TGTGCCAGCAGCGTCCCTATCGACAGGTTAGCTAACTATGGCTACACCTTC	CASSVPIDRLANYGYTF
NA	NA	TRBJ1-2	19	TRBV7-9	TGTGCCAGCAGCTTAGTGGGAGAGGTAGAGGCAACGTCTAACTATGGCTACACCTTC	CASSLVGEVEATSNYGYTF
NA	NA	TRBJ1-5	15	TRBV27	TGTGCCAGCAGTTTAACCGGGGCCGGCAATCAGCCCCAGCATTTT	CASSLTGAGNQPQHF
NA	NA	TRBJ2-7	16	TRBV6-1	TGTGCCAGCAGTGAACTGTTGGACAGCCGGCCTTACGAGCAGTACTTC	CASSELLDSRPYEQYF
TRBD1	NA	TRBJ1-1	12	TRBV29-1	TGCAGCGGACAGGGGTTGAACACTGAAGCTTTCTTT	CSGQGLNTEAFF
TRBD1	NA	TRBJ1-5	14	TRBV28	TGTGCCAGCAGGGAGGGGGCGTGGAATCAGCCCCAGCATTTT	CASREGAWNQPQHF
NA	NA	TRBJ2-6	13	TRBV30	TGTGCCTGGAGTGTAGAGTGGGGCAACGTCCTGACTTTC	CAWSVEWGNVLTF
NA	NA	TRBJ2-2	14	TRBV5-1	TGCGCCAGCAGCCCATTGGGGGAGCCCAGGGAGCTGTTTTTT	CASSPLGEPRELFF
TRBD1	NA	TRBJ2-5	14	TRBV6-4	TGTGCCAGCCAACAGGGGCGAAGACAAGAGACCCAGTACTTC	CASQQGRRQETQYF